This is a list of T cell receptor beta chains from one sample in a study of human T cells and chemical hapten exposure. MiXCR was run by TCRdb on the RACE reads, yielding one entry per CDR3 protein. This table holds under 40,000 distinct CDR3 sequences, around 10% found once. The sample consisted of whole blood, taken in connection with sensitization to the hapten diphenylcyclopropenone (DPC). These receptors all stem from a man between 45 and 60 years old with alopecia areata. Some clones in this sample may be carry-over from other donors' samples. Each CDR3 is given with its conserved first and last residue. A D gene is named only where the DNA matches it firmly. Not all rows give a size; the values are once, few, many and, for expanded clones, a class.

abundance	d_gene	v_gene	j_gene	CDR3aa	CDR3nt
NA	NA	TRBV10-3	TRBJ2-7	CATEGEIGTSEEQYF	TGTGCCACCGAGGGGGAAATAGGGACGAGCGAAGAGCAGTACTTC
few	NA	TRBV28	TRBJ2-7	CASSLSAGRLDEQYF	TGTGCCAGCAGTTTATCGGCAGGGAGGTTAGACGAGCAGTACTTC
NA	TRBD1	TRBV7-2	TRBJ2-5	CASSSRTGSKTQYF	TGTGCCAGCAGCTCAAGGACAGGGTCAAAGACCCAGTACTTC
NA	NA	TRBV27	TRBJ1-4	CASSSGEKLFF	TGTGCCAGCAGTTCTGGGGAAAAACTGTTTTTT
few	NA	TRBV5-1	TRBJ2-7	CASSPDPLDEQYF	TGCGCCAGCAGCCCAGACCCCCTTGACGAGCAGTACTTC
few	NA	TRBV28	TRBJ2-1	CANPEKFF	TGTGCCAACCCCGAAAAGTTCTTC
NA	TRBD2	TRBV6-1	TRBJ2-7	CASGEGSYEQYF	TGTGCCAGCGGGGAGGGCTCCTACGAGCAGTACTTC
many	NA	TRBV5-1	TRBJ1-4	CASSLGQPNEKLFF	TGCGCCAGCAGCTTGGGGCAGCCTAATGAAAAACTGTTTTTT
NA	TRBD2	TRBV4-1	TRBJ2-1	CASSQSSGRRANEQFF	TGCGCCAGCAGCCAATCTAGCGGGAGGAGGGCTAATGAGCAGTTCTTC
many	NA	TRBV4-1	TRBJ2-5	CATNLQRDKETQYF	TGCGCCACCAACCTACAGCGGGACAAAGAGACCCAGTACTTC
many	TRBD2	TRBV28	TRBJ2-1	CATPLRVAGRSLNYNEQFF	TGTGCCACCCCGCTAAGGGTAGCGGGAAGGTCCCTAAATTACAATGAGCAGTTCTTC
many	TRBD1	TRBV28	TRBJ2-2	CASSFDRGVAGELFF	TGTGCCAGCAGTTTCGACAGGGGGGTCGCCGGGGAGCTGTTTTTT
many	TRBD2	TRBV12-3/TRBV12-4	TRBJ2-7	CASSLGVGSGTYEQYF	TGTGCCAGCAGTTTAGGTGTGGGTAGCGGGACCTACGAGCAGTACTTC
NA	NA	TRBV11-2	TRBJ1-3	CASSTRGNTIYF	TGTGCCAGCAGCACACGAGGAAACACCATATATTTT
many	NA	TRBV5-6	TRBJ2-1	CASSLVRGGGEQFF	TGTGCCAGCAGCTTGGTGCGAGGGGGTGGTGAGCAGTTCTTC
many	TRBD1	TRBV9	TRBJ2-1	CASSVAGQGTYNEQFF	TGTGCCAGCAGCGTAGCCGGACAGGGAACCTACAATGAGCAGTTCTTC
few	NA	TRBV9	TRBJ2-1	CASSPRGFYNEQFF	TGTGCCAGCAGCCCCCGGGGGTTCTACAATGAGCAGTTCTTC
many	NA	TRBV7-8	TRBJ1-5	CASRLGASNQPQHF	TGTGCCAGCAGGTTAGGGGCTAGCAATCAGCCCCAGCATTTT
many	TRBD2	TRBV7-9	TRBJ2-2	CASSYSGTSGRNTGELFF	TGTGCCAGCAGCTACAGCGGGACTAGCGGGAGGAATACCGGGGAGCTGTTTTTT
few	NA	TRBV4-2	TRBJ2-7	CASSQGRTYEQYF	TGTGCCAGCAGCCAAGGAAGGACCTACGAGCAGTACTTC
few	NA	TRBV28	TRBJ2-7	CASSLGGSDYEQYF	TGTGCCAGCAGTTTGGGTGGTTCTGACTACGAGCAGTACTTC
NA	TRBD2	TRBV28	TRBJ2-1	CASRGTSGTNEQFF	TGTGCCAGCAGGGGGACTAGCGGGACCAATGAGCAGTTCTTC
NA	NA	TRBV10-1	TRBJ2-2	CASSEQGTAGELFF	TGCGCCAGCAGTGAACAGGGAACGGCCGGGGAGCTGTTTTTT
once	NA	TRBV6-6	TRBJ2-7	CASSPGTNYEQYF	TGTGCCAGCAGTCCCGGGACCAACTACGAGCAGTACTTC
few	NA	TRBV28	TRBJ2-2	CASSRSGNTGELFF	TGTGCCAGCAGCCGCTCCGGGAACACCGGGGAGCTGTTTTTT
many	NA	TRBV30	TRBJ1-5	CAWSKRENQPQHF	TGTGCCTGGAGCAAAAGGGAGAATCAGCCCCAGCATTTT
few	NA	TRBV7-2	TRBJ1-1	CASSLSEGTEAFF	TGTGCCAGCAGCTTATCGGAGGGCACTGAAGCTTTCTTT
many	TRBD2	TRBV7-2	TRBJ2-7	CASSLERERYEQYF	TGTGCCAGCAGCTTAGAGCGGGAGAGGTACGAGCAGTACTTC
many	NA	TRBV12-3/TRBV12-4	TRBJ2-1	CASSLSGLASSYNEQFF	TGTGCCAGCAGTTTAAGTGGGCTCGCTAGCTCCTACAATGAGCAGTTCTTC
once	TRBD2	TRBV29-1	TRBJ2-5	CSTGTSGSQEETQYF	TGCAGCACCGGGACTAGCGGGAGTCAAGAAGAGACCCAGTACTTC
many	NA	TRBV7-6	TRBJ2-1	CASSERHGGVQFF	TGTGCCAGCAGCGAGAGGCATGGGGGAGTGCAGTTCTTC
NA	NA	TRBV6-2/TRBV6-3	TRBJ2-7	CASSHSYEQYF	TGTGCCAGCAGCCACTCCTACGAGCAGTACTTC
few	TRBD2	TRBV7-2	TRBJ2-2	CASRTSGRMTGELFF	TGTGCCAGCAGGACTAGCGGGAGGATGACCGGGGAGCTGTTTTTT
many	TRBD2	TRBV5-4	TRBJ2-5	CASSLALAGVQETQYF	TGTGCCAGCAGCTTGGCTCTAGCGGGAGTCCAAGAGACCCAGTACTTC
many	TRBD2	TRBV29-1	TRBJ2-3	CSAESGTGTDTQYF	TGCAGCGCTGAAAGCGGGACCGGCACAGATACGCAGTATTTT